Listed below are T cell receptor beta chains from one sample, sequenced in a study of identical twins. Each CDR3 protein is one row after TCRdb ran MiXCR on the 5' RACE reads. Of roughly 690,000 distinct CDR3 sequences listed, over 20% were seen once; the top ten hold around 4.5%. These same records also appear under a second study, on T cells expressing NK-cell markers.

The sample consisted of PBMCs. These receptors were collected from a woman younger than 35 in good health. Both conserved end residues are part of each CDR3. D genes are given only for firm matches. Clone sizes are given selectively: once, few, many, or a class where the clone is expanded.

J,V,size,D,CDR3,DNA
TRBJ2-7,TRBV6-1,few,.,CASTPLGAKGEQYF,TGTGCCAGCACCCCCTTGGGGGCCAAGGGCGAGCAGTACTTC
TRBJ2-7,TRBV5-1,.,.,CASSPLGQGVHEQYF,TGCGCCAGCAGCCCGTTGGGGCAGGGTGTCCACGAGCAGTACTTC
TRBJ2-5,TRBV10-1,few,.,CASSEGGTETQYF,TGCGCCAGCAGTGAAGGAGGTACAGAGACCCAGTACTTC
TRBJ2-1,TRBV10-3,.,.,CAISELVRDEQFF,TGTGCCATCAGTGAGTTGGTTCGTGATGAGCAGTTCTTC
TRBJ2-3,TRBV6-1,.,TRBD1,CASSNVQGATDTQYF,TGTGCCAGCAGCAACGTACAGGGGGCAACAGATACGCAGTATTTT
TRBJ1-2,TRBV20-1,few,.,CSAIGVYGYTF,TGCAGTGCTATAGGGGTCTATGGCTACACCTTC
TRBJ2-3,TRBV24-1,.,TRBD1,CCSPSAGTELSTDTQYF,TGCTGTTCCCCATCGGCCGGGACAGAACTTAGCACAGATACGCAGTATTTT
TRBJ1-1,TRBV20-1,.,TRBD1,CSARKGATNTEAFF,TGCAGTGCTCGGAAGGGGGCAACGAACACTGAAGCTTTCTTT
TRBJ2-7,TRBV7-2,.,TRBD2,CASSPVVGGPYEQYF,TGTGCCAGCAGCCCGGTAGTGGGAGGGCCCTACGAGCAGTACTTC
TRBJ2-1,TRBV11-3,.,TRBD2,CASSPAGRDYLYEQFF,TGTGCCAGCAGCCCCGCGGGGAGGGACTATTTGTATGAGCAGTTCTTC
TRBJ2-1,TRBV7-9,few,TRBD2,CASSSSPSGSNNEQFF,TGTGCCAGCAGCTCCTCCCCTAGCGGGAGCAACAATGAGCAGTTCTTC
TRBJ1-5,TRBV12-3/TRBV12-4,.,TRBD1,CASRSQGEVDQPQHF,TGTGCCAGCAGGTCCCAGGGGGAGGTGGATCAGCCCCAGCATTTT
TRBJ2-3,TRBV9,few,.,CASSVQASPDTQYF,TGTGCCAGCAGCGTACAAGCGAGTCCGGATACGCAGTATTTT
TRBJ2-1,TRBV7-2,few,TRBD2,CASSLARSGRSSYNEQFF,TGTGCCAGCAGCTTAGCGCGTAGCGGGAGGTCTTCCTACAATGAGCAGTTCTTC
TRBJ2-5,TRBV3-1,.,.,CASSRWRESQETQYF,TGTGCCAGCAGCCGTTGGCGGGAATCCCAAGAGACCCAGTACTTC
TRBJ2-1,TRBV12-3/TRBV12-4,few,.,CASSLAIYNEQFF,TGTGCCAGCAGTTTAGCCATTTACAATGAGCAGTTCTTC
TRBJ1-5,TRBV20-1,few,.,CSARVGVGQPQHF,TGCAGTGCTAGAGTGGGGGTAGGTCAGCCCCAGCATTTT
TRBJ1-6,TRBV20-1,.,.,CSARVAGIGNSPLHF,TGCAGTGCTAGAGTCGCCGGGATCGGAAATTCACCCCTCCACTTT
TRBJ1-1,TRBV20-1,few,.,CSARVQRTEAFF,TGCAGTGCTAGGGTACAGCGCACTGAAGCTTTCTTT
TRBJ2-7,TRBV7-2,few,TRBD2,CASSLGPAGTYYEQYF,TGTGCCAGCAGCTTAGGACCAGCGGGAACTTACTACGAGCAGTACTTC
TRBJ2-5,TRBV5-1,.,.,CASGTDRRETQYF,TGCGCCAGTGGGACCGACCGCCGAGAGACCCAGTACTTC
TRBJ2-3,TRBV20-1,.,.,CSARTGFKADTQYF,TGCAGTGCTAGAACAGGGTTCAAAGCAGATACGCAGTATTTT